This T cell receptor (beta chain) originates from a study of T-cell reconstitution after alpha-beta-depleted transplantation in children. V dropped 6 bases and J dropped 6; count of bases not matched to a gene: 14. CDR1 and CDR2 (germline): DFQATT, SNEGSKA (reference sequence). This CDR3 spans 15 amino acids. Unique molecular identifiers tagged the TCRbeta library. TCRdb reprocessed the PCR reads via MiXCR and lists one record per CDR3 protein. The data hold a few hundred thousand distinct CDR3 sequences, with roughly 16% observed a single time. This TCR came from a boy under three years old who had a stem cell transplant for Wiskott-Aldrich syndrome, so the T cells may come from the graft donor. This material consisted of PBMCs, mostly from graft donor cells, taken 360 days after TCRalphabeta/CD19-depleted stem cell transplant. This chain uses TRBV20-1 with TRBJ2-7; 10 nucleotides match TRBD2. The chain's CDR3 is CSAFILAGAPTEQYF. DNA of the CDR3: TGCAGTGCCTTTATTCTAGCGGGAGCCCCCACCGAGCAGTACTTC.